This TCR beta chain was identified in a study of blood T cell repertoires in COVID-19 (dated by TCRdb to 2018 to 2021). With respect to the entire study: Samples covering the acute and convalescent phases of COVID-19 were provided by collaborators in the United States, Italy and Spain. The material from the prospective study consisted of cDNA or gDNA derived from T cells, B-cell-depleted T cells, or PBMCs. Subjects who had been exposed to COVID-19, were actively infected with it, or had recovered from it provided the deeply sampled blood TCRbeta repertoires that made up the dataset. The repertoires were made available in a free public database intended to serve as a resource for research on the immune response to SARS-CoV-2. The samples were drawn from two sources: the first 160 participants of the ongoing ImmuneRACE study, and 1,000 to 1,500 subjects contributed by 6 global collaborators. A de-identified subject ID, COVID-19 status, age in years and sex were almost always included in the sample metadata. Where available, HLA class I and class II types were obtained from metadata supplied by the sample provider rather than from assay-based typing. Study-level results and caveats: The amount of clinical and demographic metadata varied by source and participant and was provided uncurated.

TCRbeta CDR3 regions were amplified from genomic DNA using the immunoSEQ Assay, a bias-controlled multiplex PCR. The paper's data handling went like this. Within the assay, amplification of reference gene primers was used to estimate how many nucleated cells each sample contained. To quantify the absolute abundance of each unique TCRbeta CDR3 rearrangement, sequence reads were collapsed and filtered. For each sample, productive Simpson clonality was calculated by taking the square root of Simpson's diversity index across productive rearrangements. TCRdb limited this immuneACCESS table to in-frame rearrangements with V and J called. A share of clones is missing; checked studies link under half to unresolved V genes, and the rest is unexplained. That table gives V, J and clone size, and the DNA gave D and trimming. This sample lists 150,000 or so clones; roughly nine tenths were detected once. The top ten constitute around an eighth of the sample.

The CDR3 holds 14 amino acids from the cysteine to the phenylalanine. CDR3 DNA is the only sequence kept; it has 42 bases, read in frame from the first base. V and J are trimmed by 11 bases and 2 bases, and the gene matches miss 10 bases of the junction. Reading the germline V gene gives CDR1 ENHRY and CDR2 SYGVKD. About this clone: What antigen it recognizes has not been identified. Qualities for individual bases were not recorded, and no much larger clone is one base off.

In Seattle, one collaborating source enrolled patients while the infection was active and tracked those patients longitudinally over the course of disease. Collaborating institutions collected whole blood in K2EDTA tubes following their own protocols. For TCRbeta analysis, collaborators shipped samples in one of three forms: frozen whole blood, isolated PBMCs, or DNA extracted from either of those sample types. The receptor was derived from a man younger than 35 with COVID-19, enrolled during active disease. This sequence uses TRBV10-3 and TRBJ1-2; TRBD1 agrees with 8 junctional bases. Material for sequencing was peripheral blood. DNA sequence: TGTGCCGTACGACAGGGGAGCGGAAACTATGGCTACACCTTC. Its protein reads: CAVRQGSGNYGYTF.